This T cell receptor (beta chain) was retrieved from a study of tumor and adjacent non-tumor tissue in lung cancer. Worth noting for this clonotype: The conserved closing phenylalanine or tryptophan is absent in this CDR3, likely reflecting a read error.

Germline V gene sequence: CDR1 SGHNT, CDR2 YENEEA. The V end was cut by 4 bases, the J end by 3 bases, with 10 bases between. The CDR3 runs 13 residues. The library came from three nested PCR rounds adapted from ARM-PCR protocols. TCRdb redid the calling of the multiplex PCR reads with MiXCR, one entry per CDR3 protein. The sample shows about 80,000 distinct CDR3 sequences, more than 80% of them seen only once. The template was RNA from unsorted bulk tissue. More than 3 cm separated this lung sample from the edge of the tumor. This receptor was identified in a man aged 55 to 70 with non-small cell lung cancer. Sequencing input: distant non-tumor lung tissue. This sequence joins TRBV11-3 and TRBJ2-7; D uncertain. The CDR3 region is CASSYGQIYEQYL. The CDR3 DNA sequence: TGTGCCAGCAGCTACGGGCAGATCTACGAGCAGTACTTA.